The sample holds a few counts of the clone carrying this T cell receptor (beta chain). Its matching antigen is unknown. The entry originates in a study of blood T cells in healthy people across ages. With a J-beta primer mix and a sample-barcoded 5' primer, a second PCR ran 7 to 11 cycles. In TCRdb, the 5' RACE reads were re-called with MiXCR into one record per CDR3 protein. The profile shows roughly 2 million distinct CDR3 sequences, around 50% of them singletons. Study results and caveats: TCR beta diversity was tightly associated with the proportion of naive T cells.

This CDR3 comprises 13 residues. CDR1 SGHAT and CDR2 FQDESV come from the germline V gene (reference sequence). V shed 7 bases and J shed 7 bases, with 17 bases lying between them. The chain links TRBV11-1 to TRBJ2-7; D is possibly TRBD1 or TRBD2 (5 bases each). The material sequenced was blood. The clonotype comes from a woman aged 40 to 49 in good health. CDR3 bases: TGTGCCAGCACCGGGACGGGCCCACGAGAGCAGTACTTC. Protein: CASTGTGPREQYF.